This is a list of T cell receptor beta chains from one sample in a study of metastatic and nonmetastatic thyroid tumors. From the PCR reads, TCRdb re-called clones with MiXCR. The table shows approximately 23,000 clones, with 30% to 40% occurring only once. The sequencing sample was made of blood. These receptors all stem from a male donor with papillary thyroid cancer or a benign thyroid nodule (not recorded which). Some clones in this sample may be carry-over from other donors' samples. CDR3s include the opening cysteine and the closing phenylalanine or tryptophan. D genes are given only for firm matches. Rows give clone size only sometimes, using once, few, many, or a class for an expanded clone.

TRBJ2-7 | NA | TRBV5-1 | 13 | TRBD1 | CASSLGQGWEQYF | TGCGCCAGCAGCTTGGGACAGGGCTGGGAGCAGTACTTC
TRBJ2-5 | NA | TRBV18 | 12 | NA | CASSIDRETQYF | TGTGCCAGCTCAATAGACCGGGAGACCCAGTACTTC
TRBJ1-2 | NA | TRBV7-2 | 13 | NA | CASSLGQGRGYTF | TGTGCCAGCAGCTTAGGGCAGGGAAGAGGCTACACCTTC
TRBJ2-3 | NA | TRBV6-4 | 15 | NA | CASSDSTSGEDTQYF | TGTGCCAGCAGTGACTCGACGTCGGGGGAAGATACGCAGTATTTT
TRBJ2-7 | NA | TRBV6-1 | 16 | NA | CASNPRGTPSSYEQYF | TGTGCCAGCAACCCTCGCGGGACCCCGAGCTCCTACGAGCAGTACTTC
TRBJ2-7 | medium-sized | TRBV6-1 | 14 | NA | CASEPGHSINEQYF | TGTGCCAGCGAACCGGGACACTCAATCAACGAGCAGTACTTC
TRBJ2-7 | NA | TRBV30 | 14 | TRBD2 | CAWSQGLAVHEQYF | TGTGCCTGGAGCCAGGGACTAGCGGTCCACGAGCAGTACTTC
TRBJ2-1 | many | TRBV19 | 16 | NA | CASRGLRREAYNEQFF | TGTGCCAGTAGGGGTCTTAGGAGGGAGGCCTACAATGAGCAGTTCTTC
TRBJ2-7 | few | TRBV6-1 | 15 | TRBD1 | CASSEETGGPYEQYF | TGTGCCAGCAGTGAAGAGACAGGGGGCCCCTACGAGCAGTACTTC
TRBJ2-5 | NA | TRBV4-1 | 13 | TRBD1 | CASSYRGQETQYF | TGCGCCAGCAGCTACAGGGGACAAGAGACCCAGTACTTC